The 24 T cell receptor beta chains below were found in one sample sequenced in a study of blood T cell repertoires in COVID-19. Libraries were prepared by immunoSEQ multiplex PCR; TCRdb keeps only in-frame clonotypes and omits some of them. The data show around 53,000 clones, with 87% seen just once and roughly 6.5% held by the top ten. The material sequenced was peripheral blood. Source of these receptors: a woman in her fifties or sixties with COVID-19, enrolled during active disease.

The chain couples TRBV12-3 or TRBV12-4 to TRBJ1-1; D unclear. The CDR3 runs 12 residues. Trimming shortened V by 6 bases and J by 10 bases, and 15 bases separated the two germline ends. In DNA form, the CDR3 reads TGTGCCAGCAGCTTGGTCGGTGAGGTAGCTTTCTTT. Translated: CASSLVGEVAFF.

In this sample, this clone turned up a few times. The chain is built from TRBV6-5 and TRBJ1-2, with D perhaps TRBD1 (6 bases). The CDR3 loop spans 14 amino acids. Trimming cost V 6 bases and J 5 bases, with 16 bases left between them. Germline V lookup: CDR1 MNHEY, CDR2 SVGAGI. CDR3 nucleotide sequence: TGTGCCAGCAGCCTCAGGGGCCAGGGGTATGGCTACACCTTC. It is translated as CASSLRGQGYGYTF.

The V gene is TRBV6-5, the J gene TRBJ1-2; 7 nucleotides align to TRBD1. Germline lookup yields CDR1 MNHEY and CDR2 SVGAGI. The V gene end was trimmed by 6 bases and the J gene end by 8 bases; junction bases not matched to a gene: 9. There are 13 residues in the CDR3. The CDR3 protein is CASRGTGVHGYTF. As DNA, the CDR3 is TGTGCCAGCAGGGGTACAGGGGTGCACGGCTACACCTTC.

The rearrangement uses TRBV7-9 and TRBJ1-2, with D maybe TRBD1 (5 bases). CDR1 is SEHNR and CDR2 is FQNEAQ in the germline V gene (reference sequence). The CDR3 totals 14 residues. V was shortened by 1 base and J by 6 bases, with 12 bases between the two germline ends. The CDR3 here is CASSLEVRDNGYTF. Written as DNA, the CDR3 is TGTGCCAGCAGCTTAGAAGTCAGGGATAATGGCTACACCTTC.

This clone occurred once. The chain is built from TRBV7-6 and TRBJ1-5, with D unclear. Germline-derived CDR1 and CDR2 are SGHVS and FNYEAQ. Between the trimmed V and J ends, which lost 1 base and 3 bases, there was a span of 4 bases. The CDR3 covers 13 residues. The CDR3 protein is CASSLEYNQPQHF. The CDR3 DNA sequence: TGTGCCAGCAGCTTAGAATACAATCAGCCCCAGCATTTT.

The V gene is TRBV19, the J gene TRBJ1-5, with D possibly matching TRBD1 (6 bases). CDR1 and CDR2 (germline): LNHDA, SQIVND (reference sequence). This CDR3 comprises 15 residues. V was trimmed by 4 bases and J by 0 bases, leaving 10 bases between them. The CDR3 region has the DNA TGTGCCAGTAGTAGAAACAGGGATAGCAATCAGCCCCAGCATTTT. Protein: CASSRNRDSNQPQHF. The full variable domain, rest sourced from reference TRBV19 and TRBJ1-5, is DGGITQSPKYLFRKEGQNVTLSCEQNLNHDAMYWYRQDPGQGLRLIYYSQIVNDFQKGDIAEGYSVSREKKESFPLTVTSAQKNPTAFYLCASSRNRDSNQPQHFGDGTRLSIL.

V usage is TRBV5-4 and J usage is TRBJ2-5; D unclear. The CDR3 loop spans 14 amino acids. Germline assignment: CDR1 SGHNT and CDR2 YYREEE (reference sequence). Trimming stripped 0 bases from V and 7 bases from J, with 13 bases between. CDR3 loop: CASSLAGSGGTQYF. CDR3 coding DNA: TGTGCCAGCAGCTTGGCTGGATCTGGCGGGACCCAGTACTTC.

To note about this clone: The junction departs from the called germline gene at one end, perhaps through a read error. CDR3 sequence reads: CASSQGGLTGNTIYF. CDR3 nucleotide sequence: TGTGCCAGCAGCCAAGGGGGTTTAACTGGGAACACCATATATTTT. The chain uses TRBV7-9 and TRBJ1-3; D may be TRBD1 (6 bases). Germline CDR1 SEHNR, CDR2 FQNEAQ (reference sequence). The CDR3 is 15 amino acids.

CDR3 DNA: TGTGCCAGCAGTTTATTCAGGGCAGGTGGAAACACCATATATTTT. It specifies CASSLFRAGGNTIYF. The chain recombines TRBV28 with TRBJ1-3; D possibly corresponds to TRBD1 (5 bases). Trimming stripped 1 base from V and 3 bases from J, with 10 bases between. Germline CDR1 is MDHEN and CDR2 is SYDVKM. The CDR3 runs to 15 residues. The whole variable domain, filled in from reference TRBV28 and TRBJ1-3, reads DVKVTQSSRYLVKRTGEKVFLECVQDMDHENMFWYRQDPGLGLRLIYFSYDVKMKEKGDIPEGYSVSREKKERFSLILESASTNQTSMYLCASSLFRAGGNTIYFGEGSWLTVV.

The chain employs TRBV3-1 (or the pseudogene TRBV3-2) and TRBJ2-2; 10 nucleotides align to TRBD1. The CDR3 loop spans 16 amino acids. CDR1 LGHDT and CDR2 YNNKEL come from the germline V gene (reference sequence). With 3 bases clipped from V and 4 bases from J, the junction kept 5 bases outside the gene matches. Written as DNA, the CDR3 is TGTGCCAGCAGCCAGGGGACAGGGGCCGCCACCGGGGAGCTGTTTTTT. It is translated as CASSQGTGAATGELFF.

By share of the sample, this clone is medium-sized (0.01 to 0.1%). The gene calls are TRBV6-1 and TRBJ2-1; perhaps TRBD1 as D (5 bases). Trimming took off 1 base at V and 1 base at J, with 5 bases between the two ends. The germline gives CDR1 MNHNS, CDR2 SASEGT. CDR3 size: 14 residues. CDR3 residues: CASSEGQSYNEQFF. In nucleotides, the CDR3 is TGTGCCAGCAGTGAAGGACAGTCCTACAATGAGCAGTTCTTC.

The chain couples TRBV2 to TRBJ2-5; a weak D match, TRBD2 (5 bases). This CDR3 is 14 amino acids long. Germline CDR1 reads SNHLY; CDR2 reads FYNNEI. The V end lost 6 bases, the J end lost 7 bases, and 18 bases lay between the germline ends. CDR3 residues: CASRGALRGWTQYF. The DNA for the CDR3 is TGTGCCAGCAGGGGCGCCCTCCGCGGGTGGACCCAGTACTTC.

The J gene is TRBJ1-2, the V gene TRBV6-1; no clear D. Trimming left V 3 bases short and J 3 bases short, with 11 bases between. CDR3 length: 14 residues. Germline values: CDR1 MNHNS, CDR2 SASEGT. CDR3: CASSDSGRDYGYTF. CDR3 DNA sequence: TGTGCCAGCAGTGACTCTGGTCGGGACTATGGCTACACCTTC.

This clone was detected a few times. Here the CDR3 DNA reads TGTGCCAGCAGCTCCGCTTTGTGGGAGGACAATCAGCCCCAGCATTTT. Amino acids: CASSSALWEDNQPQHF. V usage is TRBV7-3 and J usage is TRBJ1-5; D gene uncertain. In germline, CDR1 is SGHTA, CDR2 FQGTGA. The V end was cut by 4 bases, the J end by 3 bases, with 16 bases between. This CDR3 contains 16 residues.

The chain combines TRBV7-9 with TRBJ1-2, with TRBD1 identical over 8 bases. The CDR3 loop spans 15 amino acids. Germline-derived CDR1 and CDR2 are SEHNR and FQNEAQ (reference sequence). Unmatched junction bases numbered 5, after V lost 1 base and J lost 4 bases. This CDR3 is CASSLVSGQAYGYTF. Written as DNA, the CDR3 is TGTGCCAGCAGCTTAGTTTCGGGACAGGCCTATGGCTACACCTTC.

The V and J genes are TRBV27 and TRBJ1-1, with unresolved D. Trimming shortened V by 6 bases and J by 4 bases, and 15 bases separated the two germline ends. Germline V gene lookup returns CDR1 MNHEY and CDR2 SMNVEV (reference sequence). The CDR3 sequence is 14 residues long. The CDR3 DNA is TGTGCCAGCAGCCAAAGACGGGGTGGCACTGAAGCTTTCTTT. This codes for CASSQRRGGTEAFF.

This clone was counted a single time. J is TRBJ1-1 and V is TRBV19, with D uncertain. The V gene lost 2 bases and the J gene lost 5 bases, with 15 bases spanning the gap. The CDR3 sequence is 15 residues long. CDR1 LNHDA and CDR2 SQIVND come from the germline V gene (reference sequence). Written as DNA, the CDR3 is TGTGCCAGTAGTATATCGGGCCCCAGAGGGACTGAAGCTTTCTTT. Translated, it gives CASSISGPRGTEAFF. The entire variable domain, with the rest obtained from reference TRBV19 and TRBJ1-1, is as follows: DGGITQSPKYLFRKEGQNVTLSCEQNLNHDAMYWYRQDPGQGLRLIYYSQIVNDFQKGDIAEGYSVSREKKESFPLTVTSAQKNPTAFYLCASSISGPRGTEAFFGQGTRLTVV.

The chain has TRBV14 and TRBJ2-1; 8 bases map to TRBD1. CDR1 is SGHDN, CDR2 FVKESK, per germline. Trimming at V came to 2 bases and at J to 5 bases, leaving 8 bases not matched to a gene. This CDR3 has 16 residues. The DNA for the CDR3 is TGTGCCAGCAGCCAATGGGGGACAGGCGAAGACAATGAGCAGTTCTTC. It yields the protein CASSQWGTGEDNEQFF.

The chain uses TRBV5-6 and TRBJ2-7; TRBD1 agrees at 8 bases. With 4 bases clipped from V and 4 bases from J, the junction kept 7 bases outside the gene matches. The CDR3 length is 14 residues. CDR1 and CDR2 from the germline V gene are SGHDT and YYEEEE. The CDR3 loop reads CASSRETGAYEQYF. The CDR3 DNA reads TGTGCCAGCAGCCGTGAGACAGGGGCTTACGAGCAGTACTTC. The full variable domain, its missing parts supplied by reference TRBV5-6 and TRBJ2-7, is DAGVTQSPTHLIKTRGQQVTLRCSPKSGHDTVSWYQQALGQGPQFIFQYYEEEERQRGNFPDRFSGHQFPNYSSELNVNALLLGDSALYLCASSRETGAYEQYFGPGTRLTVT.

V usage is TRBV11-2 and J usage is TRBJ2-1, with TRBD2 matching 9 bases. The V gene end was trimmed by 3 bases and the J gene end by 7 bases; junction bases not matched to a gene: 10. In germline, CDR1 is SGHAT, CDR2 FQNNGV. The CDR3 loop spans 16 amino acids. The CDR3 region has the DNA TGTGCCAGCAGCTTGCCCCGTCCTAGCGGGACGAATGAGCAGTTCTTC. Its protein is CASSLPRPSGTNEQFF.

This rearrangement joins TRBV5-8 to TRBJ1-5; unclear D gene. Trimming pared 4 bases from V and 5 bases from J, leaving 16 bases between. Per the germline V gene, CDR1 is SGHTS and CDR2 is YDEGEE. CDR3 size: 15 residues. The CDR3 loop reads CASSLRESPDQPQHF. The CDR3 coding sequence is TGTGCCAGCAGCCTCCGGGAGTCACCGGATCAGCCCCAGCATTTT.

The genes are TRBV6-1 and TRBJ2-1, with 11 bases fitting TRBD1. The CDR3 is made up of 15 amino acids. Trimming took 6 bases from V and 3 from J; bases not matched to a gene: 4. From germline, CDR1 is MNHNS and CDR2 SASEGT. In nucleotides, the CDR3 is TGTGCCAGCAGGCTGGGACAGGGGGTCTACAATGAGCAGTTCTTC. Its protein is CASRLGQGVYNEQFF.

The chain joins TRBV15 to TRBJ2-1; TRBD2 agrees at 10 bases. The V gene's germline CDR1 is LNHNV and CDR2 YYDKDF (reference sequence). J lost 4 bases, V lost 0 bases, and 6 bases had no gene match. The CDR3 contains 17 residues. The chain's CDR3 is CATSREASGRDYNEQFF. DNA for the CDR3: TGTGCCACCAGCAGAGAGGCTAGCGGGAGAGATTACAATGAGCAGTTCTTC.

This sequence joins TRBV7-9 and TRBJ2-7, with 8 positions matching TRBD1. CDR3 length: 14 amino acids. Germline CDR1 reads SEHNR; CDR2 reads FQNEAQ (reference sequence). Trimming cost V 2 bases and J 3 bases; bases outside gene matches: 3. DNA of the CDR3: TGTGCCAGCAGCTTACGGGACAGGAGCTACGAGCAGTACTTC. Translated: CASSLRDRSYEQYF. Using reference TRBV7-9 and TRBJ2-7 for the parts outside the CDR3, the full variable domain is DTGVSQNPRHKITKRGQNVTFRCDPISEHNRLYWYRQTLGQGPEFLTYFQNEAQLEKSRLLSDRFSAERPKGSFSTLEIQRTEQGDSAMYLCASSLRDRSYEQYFGPGTRLTVT.